The T cell receptor (beta chain) described here comes from a study of cytomegalovirus exposure and HLA in healthy donors. With respect to this clone: Its antigen is currently unknown.

The primer mix had 60 Vbeta and 13 Jbeta primers. The protocol was immunoSEQ multiplex PCR, while the TCRdb copy is restricted to in-frame clones and leaves out a portion. Here the sample spans around 38,000 clones, 60% to 70% being singletons. Germline-derived CDR1 and CDR2 are MNHNS and SASEGT. Trimming shortened V by 2 bases and J by 7 bases, and 11 bases separated the two germline ends. The CDR3 sequence is 13 residues long. Broader study findings: According to a later analysis, most TCR beta chains associated with CMV appeared HLA-restricted. The study had only CMV serostatus as immune exposure information.

The receptor's source is a man aged 50 to 59 in good health and CMV-seropositive. Sample: PBMCs. This chain uses TRBV6-1 with TRBJ1-1; no firm D call. The CDR3 sequence: CASSERGGGEAFF. CDR3 coding DNA: TGTGCCAGCAGTGAAAGAGGTGGCGGTGAAGCTTTCTTT.